These 6 T cell receptor beta chains came from one sample sequenced in a study of beta chain features in type 1 diabetes. Whole-study findings and limits: There was a moderate but significant shortening of TCRB CDR3s in all four CD4+ subsets of Type 1 diabetes patients.

Their specific antigens are unknown. All of the isolated RNA was reverse transcribed, so expressed TCRB transcripts were sequenced. TCRdb's table, derived via immunoSEQ multiplex PCR, lists solely in-frame clones and lacks some. The data contain some 250,000 clones, about 14% of them singletons. Source material: naive CD4+ T cells from blood. The receptors were sampled from a young man with type 1 diabetes.

In its sample, this clone was seen a few times. The gene calls are TRBV6-6 and TRBJ2-5; TRBD2 matches 7 bases. CDR1 is MNHNY and CDR2 is SVGAGI in the germline V gene (reference sequence). The CDR3 totals 15 residues. V lost 4 bases to trimming and J lost 3 bases; unmatched junction nucleotides: 8. CDR3 region: CASSLRDGREETQYF. The CDR3 coding sequence is TGTGCCAGCAGTTTACGGGATGGGAGGGAAGAGACCCAGTACTTC.

This chain links TRBV29-1 with TRBJ2-7, with 11 positions matching TRBD2. This CDR3 comprises 12 residues. Per germline, CDR1 SQVTM and CDR2 ANQGSEA. Losses at the gene ends were 7 bases for V and 5 bases for J; bases not matched to a gene: 4. In DNA, the CDR3 is TGCAGCGCTGTAGCGGGGGGGAACGAGCAGTACTTC. It codes for CSAVAGGNEQYF.

This clone has only a few counts. V usage is TRBV7-9 and J usage is TRBJ2-1, with a weak D call TRBD2 (6 bases). V dropped 1 base and J dropped 9 bases, with 10 bases sitting between them. CDR3 length: 13 amino acids. Germline V gene lookup returns CDR1 SEHNR and CDR2 FQNEAQ (reference sequence). Here the CDR3 DNA reads TGTGCCAGCAGCTTAGACGGGGGAAGTGAGCAGTTCTTC. This encodes CASSLDGGSEQFF. Looking up the rest from reference TRBV7-9 and TRBJ2-1 gives the full variable domain: DTGVSQNPRHKITKRGQNVTFRCDPISEHNRLYWYRQTLGQGPEFLTYFQNEAQLEKSRLLSDRFSAERPKGSFSTLEIQRTEQGDSAMYLCASSLDGGSEQFFGPGTRLTVL.

This clone came up a few times. J is TRBJ2-4 and V is TRBV5-1; D is uncertain. The V and J ends lost 1 base and 2 bases respectively, with 10 bases between them. This CDR3 region has 15 residues. Germline CDR1 reads SGHRS; CDR2 reads YFSETQ. The CDR3 loop reads CASSLTRPPKNIQYF. As DNA, the CDR3 is TGCGCCAGCAGCTTGACGCGCCCTCCCAAAAACATTCAGTACTTC.

This rearrangement joins TRBV5-4 to TRBJ2-7; a weak D match, TRBD2 (6 bases). The length of the CDR3 is 14 residues. The V end was cut by 4 bases, the J end by 0 bases, with 11 bases between. Germline values: CDR1 SGHNT, CDR2 YYREEE (reference sequence). CDR3 DNA sequence: TGTGCCAGCAGCGGCAGACTAGACTCCTACGAGCAGTACTTC. The encoded protein is CASSGRLDSYEQYF.

The rearrangement joins TRBV4-1 to TRBJ2-2, with 10 nucleotides matching TRBD1. V lost 3 bases to trimming and J lost 1 base; unmatched junction nucleotides: 5. The CDR3 has 17 amino acids. The germline V gene has CDR1 MGHRA and CDR2 YSYEKL. The CDR3 is CASSQRGQGRNTGELFF. DNA of the CDR3: TGCGCCAGCAGCCAGAGGGGACAGGGGAGGAACACCGGGGAGCTGTTTTTT.